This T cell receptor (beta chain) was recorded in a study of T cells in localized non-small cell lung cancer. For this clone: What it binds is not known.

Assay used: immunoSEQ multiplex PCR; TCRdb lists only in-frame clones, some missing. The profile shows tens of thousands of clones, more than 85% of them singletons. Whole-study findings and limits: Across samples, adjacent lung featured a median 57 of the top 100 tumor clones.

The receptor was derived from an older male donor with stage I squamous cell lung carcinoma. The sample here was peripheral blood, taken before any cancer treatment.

This chain's CDR3 is CASSRTGTGNEQYF. The CDR3 DNA is TGTGCCAGCTCTCGAACCGGGACAGGGAACGAGCAGTACTTC. This sequence joins TRBV18 and TRBJ2-7, with 9 positions matching TRBD1. Germline V gene data show CDR1 as KGHSH and CDR2 as LQKENI. The CDR3 sequence is 14 residues long. V was clipped by 6 bases and J by 5 bases; unmatched bases: 8. The full variable domain, rest sourced from reference TRBV18 and TRBJ2-7, is NAGVMQNPRHLVRRRGQEARLRCSPMKGHSHVYWYRQLPEEGLKFMVYLQKENIIDESGMPKERFSAEFPKEGPSILRIQQVVRGDSAAYFCASSRTGTGNEQYFGPGTRLTVT.